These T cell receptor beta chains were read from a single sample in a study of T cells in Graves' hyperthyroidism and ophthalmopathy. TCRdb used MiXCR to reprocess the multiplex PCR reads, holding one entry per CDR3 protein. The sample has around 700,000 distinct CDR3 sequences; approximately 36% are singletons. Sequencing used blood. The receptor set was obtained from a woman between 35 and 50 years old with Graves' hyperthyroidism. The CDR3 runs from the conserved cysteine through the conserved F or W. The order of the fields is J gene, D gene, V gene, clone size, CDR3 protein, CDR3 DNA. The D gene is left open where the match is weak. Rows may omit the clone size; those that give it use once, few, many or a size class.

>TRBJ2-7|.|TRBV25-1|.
CASSHQAYSSYEQYF
TGCGCCAGCAGCCACCAAGCGTATAGCTCCTACGAGCAGTACTTC
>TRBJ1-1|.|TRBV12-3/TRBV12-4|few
CASSSALWNTEAFF
TGTGCCAGCAGTTCAGCCCTATGGAACACTGAAGCTTTCTTT
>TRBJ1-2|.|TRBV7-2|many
CASSLTRRANYGYTF
TGTGCCAGCAGCTTAACCAGGAGAGCTAACTATGGCTACACCTTC
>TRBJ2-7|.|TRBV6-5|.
CASSYSRFVGGEYF
TGTGCCAGCAGTTACTCGAGGTTTGTGGGGGGCGAGTACTTC
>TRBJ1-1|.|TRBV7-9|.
CASSLVVKGEAFF
TGTGCCAGCAGCTTAGTAGTAAAGGGTGAAGCTTTCTTT
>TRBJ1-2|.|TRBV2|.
CASSFPGDYYGYTF
TGTGCCAGCAGTTTCCCGGGAGACTACTATGGCTACACCTTC
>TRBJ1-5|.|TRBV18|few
CASSPTENQPQHF
TGTGCCAGCTCACCGACAGAGAATCAGCCCCAGCATTTT
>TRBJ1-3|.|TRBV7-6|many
CASSLEVGKTGNTIYF
TGTGCCAGCAGCTTAGAGGTTGGGAAGACTGGAAACACCATATATTTT
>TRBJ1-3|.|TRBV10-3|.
CASTAGQRILGNTIYF
TGTGCCAGCACCGCCGGACAGCGGATTCTTGGAAACACCATATATTTT
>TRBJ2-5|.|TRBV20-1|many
CSANRASEGPETQYF
TGCAGTGCCAACCGGGCCTCAGAGGGTCCAGAGACCCAGTACTTC
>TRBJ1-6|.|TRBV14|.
CASSQGSTGFNSPLHF
TGTGCCAGCAGCCAAGGTTCAACGGGGTTCAATTCACCCCTCCACTTT
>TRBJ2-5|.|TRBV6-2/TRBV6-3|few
CASRQAQQETQYF
TGTGCCAGCAGACAGGCCCAACAAGAGACCCAGTACTTC
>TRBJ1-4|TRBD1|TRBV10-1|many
CASSGIGTGINEKLFF
TGCGCCAGCAGTGGAATCGGGACAGGAATTAATGAAAAACTGTTTTTT
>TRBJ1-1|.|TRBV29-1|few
CSVTPLGVATEAFF
TGCAGCGTTACTCCCCTGGGGGTTGCCACTGAAGCTTTCTTT
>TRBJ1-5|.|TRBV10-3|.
CASSLSTAHQPQHF
TGTGCCAGCAGTTTATCGACAGCCCATCAGCCCCAGCATTTT
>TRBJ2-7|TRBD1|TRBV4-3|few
CASSHPFKTGDEQYF
TGCGCCAGCAGCCACCCCTTTAAGACAGGGGACGAGCAGTACTTC
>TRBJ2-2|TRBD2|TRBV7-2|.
CASSLEGTTNTGELFF
TGTGCCAGCAGCTTAGAAGGGACTACAAACACCGGGGAGCTGTTTTTT
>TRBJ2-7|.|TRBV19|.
CASSPTKLPGDEQYF
TGTGCCAGTAGTCCTACTAAGCTCCCAGGGGACGAGCAGTACTTC
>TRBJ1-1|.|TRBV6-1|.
CASNGQSTEPFF
TGTGCCAGCAACGGACAGTCGACTGAACCTTTCTTT
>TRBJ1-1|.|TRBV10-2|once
CASRVHTEAFF
TGCGCCAGCAGAGTTCACACTGAAGCTTTCTTT
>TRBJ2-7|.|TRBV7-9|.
CASSLVPAYEQYF
TGTGCCAGCAGCTTGGTGCCAGCCTACGAGCAGTACTTC
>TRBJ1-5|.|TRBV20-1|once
CSARRQADQHF
TGCAGTGCTAGACGTCAGGCCGATCAGCATTTT
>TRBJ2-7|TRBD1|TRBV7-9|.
CASRTRTRDRNYEQYF
TGTGCCAGCAGGACACGGACCCGGGACAGGAACTACGAGCAGTACTTC
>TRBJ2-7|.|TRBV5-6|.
CASSLVVSTYEQYF
TGTGCCAGCAGCTTGGTAGTCTCGACCTACGAGCAGTACTTC
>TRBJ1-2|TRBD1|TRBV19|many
CASSMTGNYGYTF
TGTGCCAGTAGTATGACAGGGAACTATGGCTACACCTTC
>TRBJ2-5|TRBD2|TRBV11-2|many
CASSSRVGLADQETQYF
TGTGCCAGCAGCTCGAGGGTCGGACTAGCGGACCAAGAGACCCAGTACTTC
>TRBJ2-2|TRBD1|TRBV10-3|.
CAISESPMGDRDGELFF
TGTGCCATCAGTGAATCACCTATGGGGGACAGGGACGGGGAGCTGTTTTTT
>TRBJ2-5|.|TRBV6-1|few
CASSERLSGGETQYF
TGTGCCAGCAGTGAAAGGCTTAGTGGTGGGGAGACCCAGTACTTC
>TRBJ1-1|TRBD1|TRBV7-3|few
CASSLGTGEWTEAFF
TGTGCCAGCAGCTTGGGGACAGGGGAATGGACTGAAGCTTTCTTT
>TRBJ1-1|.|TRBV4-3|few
CASSQQTGSMNTEAFF
TGCGCCAGCAGCCAGCAGACAGGCTCCATGAACACTGAAGCTTTCTTT
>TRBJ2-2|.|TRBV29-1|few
CSVVLGLAGELFF
TGCAGCGTTGTGCTAGGGTTAGCCGGGGAGCTGTTTTTT
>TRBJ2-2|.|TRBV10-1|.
CASSAASGANVLTFGAGTGELFF
.
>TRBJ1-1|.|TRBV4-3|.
CASSRRGAEAFF
TGCGCCAGCAGTCGAAGAGGGGCTGAAGCTTTCTTT
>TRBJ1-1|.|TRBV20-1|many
CSARDRVMNTEAFF
TGCAGTGCTAGAGATAGGGTTATGAACACTGAAGCTTTCTTT
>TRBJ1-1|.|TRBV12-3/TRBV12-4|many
CASRGPTREAFF
TGTGCCAGCAGGGGACCTACGCGAGAAGCTTTCTTT
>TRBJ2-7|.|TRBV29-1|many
CSVGTPGDEQYF
TGCAGCGTTGGGACGCCGGGCGACGAGCAGTACTTC
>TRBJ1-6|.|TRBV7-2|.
CASSFRKGVNSPLHF
TGTGCCAGCAGCTTCCGAAAGGGGGTTAATTCACCCCTCCACTTT
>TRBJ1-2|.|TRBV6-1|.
CASSPGAVTNLYGYTF
TGTGCCAGCAGCCCGGGGGCGGTTACCAATCTCTATGGCTACACCTTC
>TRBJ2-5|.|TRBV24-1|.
CASATGTTETQYF
TGTGCCTCGGCGACCGGGACAACGGAGACCCAGTACTTC
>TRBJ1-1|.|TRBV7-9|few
CASFYLGTTNTEAFF
TGTGCCAGCTTCTATTTAGGGACAACGAACACTGAAGCTTTCTTT
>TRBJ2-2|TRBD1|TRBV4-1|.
CASSHRYKGQGWGELFF
TGCGCCAGCAGCCACCGATACAAGGGACAGGGATGGGGGGAGCTGTTTTTT
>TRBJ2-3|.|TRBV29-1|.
CSAEGVQGLSTDTQYF
TGCAGCGCTGAGGGGGTTCAGGGGCTTAGCACAGATACGCAGTATTTT
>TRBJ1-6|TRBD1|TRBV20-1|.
CSARSGTGASGVLSPLHF
TGCAGTGCTAGATCCGGGACAGGGGCGTCTGGGGTGCTTTCACCCCTCCACTTT
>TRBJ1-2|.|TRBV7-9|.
CASSFGWGKRGYGYTF
TGTGCCAGCAGCTTTGGATGGGGGAAAAGGGGCTATGGCTACACCTTC
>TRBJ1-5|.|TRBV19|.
CASSIIASYSNQPQHF
TGTGCCAGTAGTATTATTGCCTCCTATAGCAATCAGCCCCAGCATTTT
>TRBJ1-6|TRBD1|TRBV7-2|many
CASSDRARNSPLHF
TGTGCCAGCAGCGACAGGGCCCGAAATTCACCCCTCCACTTT
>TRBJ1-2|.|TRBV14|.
CASSQLGGGAGGYTF
TGTGCCAGCAGCCAACTGGGAGGGGGAGCAGGTGGCTACACCTTC
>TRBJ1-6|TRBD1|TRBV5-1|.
CASSWRDSASSSYNSPLHF
TGCGCCAGCAGCTGGCGGGACAGTGCATCGAGCTCCTATAATTCACCCCTCCACTTT
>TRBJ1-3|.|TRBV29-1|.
CSVVWSSGNTIYF
TGCAGCGTTGTGTGGAGCTCTGGAAACACCATATATTTT
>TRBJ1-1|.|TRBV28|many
CASSLEAGEAFF
TGTGCCAGCAGTTTAGAAGCGGGAGAAGCTTTCTTT
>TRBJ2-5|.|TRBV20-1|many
CSARGGHKETQYF
TGCAGTGCTAGAGGTGGACACAAAGAGACCCAGTACTTC
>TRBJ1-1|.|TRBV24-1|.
CASSGRLAAFF
TGTGCCAGCAGCGGGCGCCTGGCAGCTTTCTTT
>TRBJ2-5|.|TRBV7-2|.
CASSQSRRETQYF
TGTGCCAGCAGCCAAAGCAGGCGGGAGACCCAGTACTTC